A single sample is the source of the 32 T cell receptor beta chains below, sequenced in a study of blood T cells in healthy people across ages. Sample-barcoded 5' priming and a J-beta primer mix drove a second PCR of roughly 6 to 12 cycles. MiXCR, applied by TCRdb to the 5' RACE reads, yields one record per CDR3 protein. The repertoire includes roughly 1.5 million distinct CDR3 sequences, 35% to 45% of them detected once, and 4% sits in the top ten. Sample: blood. Receptors originate from a woman younger than 35 in good health.

In nucleotides, the CDR3 is TGCAGTGCTAGAGAGGCTCCTAGCACAGATACGCAGTATTTT. Encoded protein: CSAREAPSTDTQYF. The chain couples TRBV20-1 to TRBJ2-3; D unclear. V shed 0 bases and J shed 0 bases, with 7 bases lying between them. CDR3 length: 14 amino acids. Germline loops: CDR1 DFQATT, CDR2 SNEGSKA (reference sequence).

This clonotype was seen just once. The germline gene is not matched at one end of the junction; a read error may be the cause. The gene calls are TRBV11-2 and TRBJ2-3; 8 bases match TRBD2. CDR3 size: 17 residues. CDR1 is SGHAT and CDR2 is FQNNGV in the germline V gene. The CDR3 DNA sequence: TGTGCCAACAGCCGCCCGCGGGCGGGGGGCAGCACAGATACGCAGTATTTT. As protein: CANSRPRAGGSTDTQYF. The full variable domain, rest sourced from reference TRBV11-2 and TRBJ2-3, is EAGVAQSPRYKIIEKRQSVAFWCNPISGHATLYWYQQILGQGPKLLIQFQNNGVVDDSQLPKDRFSAERLKGVDSTLKIQPAKLEDSAVYLCANSRPRAGGSTDTQYFGPGTRLTVL.

The chain uses TRBV27 and TRBJ2-7; possibly TRBD2 for D (7 bases). CDR1 and CDR2 from the germline V gene are MNHEY and SMNVEV (reference sequence). The CDR3 has 16 residues. V dropped 5 bases and J dropped 5 bases, with 22 bases sitting between them. The DNA for the CDR3 is TGTGCCAGCAGTGATCTTGGGAGGGGGTTGAGGGACGAGCAGTACTTC. Translation gives CASSDLGRGLRDEQYF.

This clonotype showed up just a few times. The V and J genes are TRBV5-5 and TRBJ2-5; D is unresolved. Per the germline V gene, CDR1 is SGHKS and CDR2 is YYEKEE (reference sequence). This CDR3 region has 15 residues. Trimming removed 2 bases from V and 2 bases from J, with 13 bases in between. CDR3 in DNA: TGTGCCAGCAGCTTTCTCTCCCCCTCACAAGAGACCCAGTACTTC. Protein sequence: CASSFLSPSQETQYF.

The rearrangement uses TRBV9 and TRBJ2-1; TRBD2 matches 15 bases. CDR1 and CDR2 from the germline V gene are SGDLS and YYNGEE. Trimming cost V 3 bases and J 5 bases; bases outside gene matches: 3. This CDR3 has 16 residues. CDR3 sequence (DNA): TGTGCCAGCAGCGCCGGACTAGCGGGGGGGCACAATGAGCAGTTCTTC. Protein sequence: CASSAGLAGGHNEQFF.

This clonotype has just a few counts. One junction end disagrees with the germline gene, perhaps due to a read error. The CDR3 region is CSARVGGSGNQPQHF. The CDR3 DNA reads as TGCAGTGCTAGAGTGGGAGGGAGTGGCAACCAGCCCCAGCATTTT. The rearrangement uses TRBV20-1 and TRBJ1-5; D not resolved. CDR1 is DFQATT and CDR2 is SNEGSKA in the germline V gene (reference sequence). The CDR3 totals 15 residues.

This clonotype occurred a few times. The chain combines TRBV6-2 or TRBV6-3 with TRBJ2-3; D is undetermined. CDR1 MNHEY and CDR2 SVGEGT come from the germline V gene. The CDR3 extends over 17 amino acids. With 0 bases removed from V and 6 bases from J, the gap between germline ends came to 19 bases. CDR3 sequence (DNA): TGTGCCAGCAGTTACTCGATCTCTAGGCCGTTTGCGGATACGCAGTATTTT. Translating gives CASSYSISRPFADTQYF.

This clonotype was found a few times. V gene TRBV11-2 combines with J gene TRBJ2-3; D unresolved. V was trimmed by 2 bases and J by 1 base, leaving 13 bases between them. The CDR3 runs 16 residues. Germline V gives CDR1 SGHAT, CDR2 FQNNGV. As DNA, the CDR3 is TGTGCCAGCAGCTTAATTGGTATCCCAGGCACAGATACGCAGTATTTT. Its translation is CASSLIGIPGTDTQYF.

CDR3 nucleotides: TGTGCCAGCAGCCACAGCAAGCTGCCCCGTGAAAAACTGTTTTTT. It specifies CASSHSKLPREKLFF. The rearrangement joins TRBV3-1 to TRBJ1-4; D ambiguous. Germline CDR1 is LGHDT and CDR2 is YNNKEL (reference sequence). The CDR3 extends over 15 amino acids. The V gene lost 3 bases and the J gene lost 7 bases, with 15 bases spanning the gap.

This clonotype was counted only a few times. The chain carries TRBV5-1 and TRBJ1-1; D unresolved. The CDR3 sequence is 15 residues long. V gave up 6 bases and J gave up 4 bases, with 19 bases separating them. Germline CDR1 is SGHRS and CDR2 is YFSETQ. This CDR3 reads CASTVAPEVATEAFF. The CDR3 DNA sequence: TGCGCCAGCACCGTGGCTCCCGAGGTGGCCACTGAAGCTTTCTTT.

The chain uses TRBV7-6 and TRBJ2-1; 7 bases map to TRBD1. The assigned J gene may be wrong: the sequence end matches TRBJ2-7 better. The CDR3 totals 15 residues. CDR1 and CDR2 (germline): SGHVS, FNYEAQ. The CDR3 reads CASSLGQYSYNEQYF. The CDR3 DNA is TGTGCCAGCAGCTTGGGACAGTACTCCTACAATGAGCAGTACTTC.

The chain combines TRBV6-2 or TRBV6-3 with TRBJ2-5; D might be TRBD1 (6 bases). The CDR3 spans 13 residues. Trimming pared 5 bases from V and 7 bases from J, leaving 14 bases between. The germline CDR1 and CDR2 sequences are MNHEY and SVGEGT. As DNA, the CDR3 is TGTGCCAGCAGTATGGCAGGGGCGGCGACCCAGTACTTC. Its translation: CASSMAGAATQYF.

The chain links TRBV7-2 to TRBJ2-7, with D perhaps TRBD1 or TRBD2 (5 bases each). The V gene's germline CDR1 is SGHTA and CDR2 FQGNSA. This CDR3 contains 15 residues. V was clipped by 1 base and J by 2 bases, with 12 bases between them. The CDR3 loop is CASSLGGEITYEQYF. CDR3 DNA sequence: TGTGCCAGCAGCTTAGGAGGGGAGATAACCTACGAGCAGTACTTC.

V gene TRBV7-2 combines with J gene TRBJ2-7, with unresolved D. Trimming shortened V by 1 base and J by 5 bases, and 12 bases separated the two germline ends. The CDR3 has 14 residues. Germline V gene lookup returns CDR1 SGHTA and CDR2 FQGNSA. The CDR3, as DNA: TGTGCCAGCAGCTTAGACGGACCCCCTAACGAGCAGTACTTC. Encoded protein: CASSLDGPPNEQYF.

This chain uses TRBV5-1 with TRBJ2-5; 8 nucleotides agree with TRBD1. Judging by the DNA end, TRBJ2-7 fits better; the J call may be wrong. This CDR3 has 14 residues. CDR1 is SGHRS and CDR2 is YFSETQ in the germline V gene. This CDR3 is CASSLDRVDHEQYF. The CDR3 region has the DNA TGCGCCAGCAGCCTGGACAGGGTCGACCACGAGCAGTACTTC.

This clonotype was recorded a few times. The gene calls are TRBV27 and TRBJ1-5; no clear D gene. Trimming removed 7 bases at V and 0 bases at J, with 10 bases between. Germline CDR1 is MNHEY and CDR2 is SMNVEV (reference sequence). The length of the CDR3 is 14 residues. CDR3 amino acids: CASTRTYSNQPQHF. The CDR3 nucleotides are TGTGCCAGCACTCGAACATATAGCAATCAGCCCCAGCATTTT.

The J gene is TRBJ2-1, the V gene TRBV27; 7 nucleotides agree with TRBD2. The CDR3 covers 13 residues. Losses at the gene ends were 6 bases for V and 2 bases for J; bases not matched to a gene: 1. Germline CDR1 reads MNHEY; CDR2 reads SMNVEV (reference sequence). CDR3 bases: TGTGCCAGCAGACTAGCGACCTACAATGAGCAGTTCTTC. Its translation is CASRLATYNEQFF.

The V gene is TRBV3-1, the J gene TRBJ1-1; unclear D gene. This CDR3 has 16 amino acids. The germline V gene has CDR1 LGHDT and CDR2 YNNKEL (reference sequence). V dropped 3 bases and J dropped 6 bases, with 20 bases sitting between them. The CDR3 reads CASSQSLAWGVSEAFF. The DNA of the CDR3 is TGTGCCAGCAGCCAGTCCCTAGCGTGGGGAGTCTCTGAAGCTTTCTTT.

The V call is TRBV20-1, the J call TRBJ1-1; D gene uncertain. Trimming stripped 0 bases from V and 0 bases from J, with 11 bases between. The CDR3 consists of 15 residues. Germline CDR1 reads DFQATT; CDR2 reads SNEGSKA (reference sequence). The CDR3 sequence is CSARDPHQLNTEAFF. The CDR3, as DNA: TGCAGTGCTAGAGATCCCCACCAATTGAACACTGAAGCTTTCTTT.

V usage is TRBV29-1 and J usage is TRBJ2-1; D is tentatively TRBD1 or TRBD2 (6 bases each). With 3 bases removed from V and 2 bases from J, the gap between germline ends came to 11 bases. CDR1 SQVTM and CDR2 ANQGSEA come from the germline V gene. This CDR3 contains 14 residues. In DNA form, the CDR3 reads TGCAGCGTTGACGGGGGCAGGACCTACAATGAGCAGTTCTTC. Residues: CSVDGGRTYNEQFF.

CDR3 bases: TGCAGCGTTGAAGATGGGGAGTTGAGCGGGGGATCTGACAATGAGCAGTTCTTC. It encodes CSVEDGELSGGSDNEQFF. The V gene is TRBV29-1, the J gene TRBJ2-1, with 8 nucleotides matching TRBD2. The CDR3 extends over 18 amino acids. V lost 0 bases to trimming and J lost 5 bases; unmatched junction nucleotides: 15. Germline V lookup: CDR1 SQVTM, CDR2 ANQGSEA.

This clonotype was seen a few times. A read error is possible here, since a much larger clone lies one base away. J is TRBJ2-3 and V is TRBV10-3; D not certain. V was pared by 8 bases and J by 1 base, with 7 bases between. The CDR3 is 12 residues long. The germline CDR1 and CDR2 sequences are ENHRY and SYGVKD. The CDR3 sequence is CAIGDGTDTQYF. The CDR3 DNA reads TGTGCCATCGGAGACGGCACAGATACGCAGTATTTT.

This chain uses TRBV20-1 with TRBJ2-7, with TRBD2 identical over 9 bases. Germline CDR1 DFQATT, CDR2 SNEGSKA (reference sequence). J lost 3 bases, V lost 5 bases, and 8 bases had no gene match. The CDR3 is 14 residues long. The CDR3 here is CSAPPGLAFYEQYF. In DNA form, the CDR3 reads TGCAGTGCTCCCCCGGGACTAGCCTTCTACGAGCAGTACTTC.

The chain joins TRBV28 to TRBJ2-1; 8 nucleotides line up with TRBD2. The CDR3 totals 17 residues. Germline CDR1 MDHEN, CDR2 SYDVKM. J lost 3 bases, V lost 4 bases, and 11 bases had no gene match. The CDR3 bases are TGTGCCAGCAGTTCATTGATAGCGGGAAGCGACTACAATGAGCAGTTCTTC. As protein: CASSSLIAGSDYNEQFF. Full variable domain (outside the CDR3, taken from reference TRBV28 and TRBJ2-1): DVKVTQSSRYLVKRTGEKVFLECVQDMDHENMFWYRQDPGLGLRLIYFSYDVKMKEKGDIPEGYSVSREKKERFSLILESASTNQTSMYLCASSSLIAGSDYNEQFFGPGTRLTVL.

The gene calls are TRBV4-2 and TRBJ2-3, with D possibly matching TRBD1 (5 bases). In germline, CDR1 is LGHNA, CDR2 YNFKEQ. The length of the CDR3 is 14 residues. V was shortened by 4 bases and J by 4 bases, with 12 bases between the two germline ends. The CDR3: CASSRGQDADTQYF. CDR3 in DNA: TGTGCCAGCAGCCGCGGACAAGACGCAGATACGCAGTATTTT.

V and J are TRBV7-3 and TRBJ2-1; D could derive from TRBD1 or TRBD2 (5 bases each). The CDR3 is 17 amino acids. Germline V gives CDR1 SGHTA, CDR2 FQGTGA. Trimming took off 1 base at V and 1 base at J, with 14 bases between the two ends. CDR3 sequence reads: CASSLMAGRASYNEQFF. In DNA, the CDR3 is TGTGCCAGCAGCTTAATGGCGGGCAGGGCGTCCTACAATGAGCAGTTCTTC. The full variable domain, with the rest looked up from reference TRBV7-3 and TRBJ2-1, is GAGVSQTPSNKVTEKGKYVELRCDPISGHTALYWYRQSLGQGPEFLIYFQGTGAADDSGLPNDRFFAVRPEGSVSTLKIQRTERGDSAVYLCASSLMAGRASYNEQFFGPGTRLTVL.

The rearrangement joins TRBV12-3 or TRBV12-4 to TRBJ2-5, with 9 bases that match TRBD2. The CDR3 totals 15 residues. V was pared by 7 bases and J by 5 bases, with 11 bases of the junction left unmatched. Here the CDR3 reads CASKGAGGGTETQYF. CDR3 nucleotides: TGTGCCAGCAAGGGAGCGGGAGGAGGTACGGAGACCCAGTACTTC.

The CDR3: CASSRLAAPNEQFF. Written as DNA, the CDR3 is TGTGCCAGCAGCCGACTAGCCGCACCGAATGAGCAGTTCTTC. The chain is built from TRBV9 and TRBJ2-1; 7 bases fit TRBD2. Trimming cost V 4 bases and J 7 bases; bases outside gene matches: 8. The CDR3 loop spans 14 amino acids. CDR1 is SGDLS, CDR2 YYNGEE, per germline.

The chain joins TRBV5-5 to TRBJ1-1, with 7 bases identical to TRBD1. The V gene's germline CDR1 is SGHKS and CDR2 YYEKEE (reference sequence). Trimming at V came to 0 bases and at J to 0 bases, leaving 8 bases not matched to a gene. The CDR3 has 17 residues. The DNA for the CDR3 is TGTGCCAGCAGCTTGGTTTCAGGGGGTCCCATGAACACTGAAGCTTTCTTT. Its protein is CASSLVSGGPMNTEAFF.

This clonotype was counted a few times. The rearrangement links TRBV24-1 to TRBJ2-1, with D possibly being TRBD2 (6 bases). The germline V gene has CDR1 KGHDR and CDR2 SFDVKD. The germline V and J ends were trimmed by 4 bases and 0 bases, with 12 bases remaining between them. The CDR3 consists of 16 residues. The CDR3 is CATSESSARSYNEQFF. Written as DNA, the CDR3 is TGTGCCACCAGTGAGTCTAGCGCACGCTCCTACAATGAGCAGTTCTTC.

The chain recombines TRBV6-5 with TRBJ1-2, with 10 positions matching TRBD1. The CDR3 runs to 15 residues. Germline values: CDR1 MNHEY, CDR2 SVGAGI. V was clipped by 0 bases and J by 6 bases; unmatched bases: 4. The DNA for the CDR3 is TGTGCCAGCAGTTACTCGAGACAGGGGGCGGATGGCTACACCTTC. As protein: CASSYSRQGADGYTF.

This clonotype was observed a few times. This chain uses TRBV10-3 with TRBJ1-4; a possible D gene is TRBD1 (5 bases). The CDR3 is 13 amino acids. Germline lookup yields CDR1 ENHRY and CDR2 SYGVKD. Trimming shortened V by 7 bases and J by 6 bases, and 12 bases separated the two germline ends. The CDR3 reads CAIKVDNDEKLFF. CDR3 in DNA: TGTGCCATCAAGGTGGACAACGATGAAAAACTGTTTTTT.